The next 8 T cell receptor beta chains were all read from a single sample in a study of blood T cell repertoires in COVID-19. The assay was immunoSEQ multiplex PCR, and TCRdb's table has in-frame clones only and misses some. Of 150,000 to 200,000 clones detected, 80% to 90% appear once; the ten largest clones hold 2.5% to 3.5%. The source material was peripheral blood. Receptors were obtained from a man between 60 and 75 years old with acute or convalescent COVID-19.

The rearrangement links TRBV7-8 to TRBJ1-2; TRBD1 is a possible D gene (6 bases). CDR1 and CDR2 from the germline V gene are SGHVS and FQNEAQ. Trimming shortened V by 2 bases and J by 2 bases, and 21 bases separated the two germline ends. The CDR3 length is 18 residues. CDR3 bases: TGTGCCAGCAGCTTAAGGGGGTTAAATAGTGATCCCAACTATGGCTACACCTTC. It specifies CASSLRGLNSDPNYGYTF. Full variable domain (outside the CDR3, taken from reference TRBV7-8 and TRBJ1-2): GAGVSQSPRYKVAKRGQDVALRCDPISGHVSLFWYQQALGQGPEFLTYFQNEAQLDKSGLPSDRFFAERPEGSVSTLKIQRTQQEDSAVYLCASSLRGLNSDPNYGYTFGSGTRLTVV.

The CDR3, as DNA: TGTGCCAGCAGCTCGACTAGCGGGGGACTCACAGATACGCAGTATTTT. This sequence encodes CASSSTSGGLTDTQYF. The chain recombines TRBV5-6 with TRBJ2-3, with 12 bases identical to TRBD2. Trimming removed 3 bases from V and 2 bases from J; junction bases left unmatched: 4. The CDR3 loop spans 16 amino acids. Germline CDR1 and CDR2: SGHDT and YYEEEE.

Concerning this clone: Other DNA sequences in this specimen translate into the identical CDR3. The chain carries TRBV19 and TRBJ2-1; 12 bases align to TRBD1. Looked up from germline, CDR1 is LNHDA and CDR2 is SQIVND (reference sequence). This CDR3 has 19 amino acids. Unmatched junction bases numbered 9, after V lost 2 bases and J lost 1 base. CDR3 nucleotide sequence: TGTGCCAGTAGTATACGGGGACAGGGGGCGATTGGGTCCTACAATGAGCAGTTCTTC. Its translation is CASSIRGQGAIGSYNEQFF.

The chain uses TRBV6-6 and TRBJ1-1, with TRBD1 matching over 7 bases. Germline loops: CDR1 MNHNY, CDR2 SVGAGI (reference sequence). J gave up 4 bases and V 2 bases, and 4 bases lay outside the gene matches. The CDR3 consists of 14 residues. The CDR3 region is CASSYGTESTEAFF. CDR3 DNA sequence: TGTGCCAGCAGTTACGGGACAGAAAGCACTGAAGCTTTCTTT.

This sequence joins TRBV7-9 and TRBJ1-6, with D possibly matching TRBD1 (6 bases). V dropped 8 bases and J dropped 3 bases, with 14 bases sitting between them. The CDR3 has 15 residues. Germline V gives CDR1 SEHNR, CDR2 FQNEAQ (reference sequence). CDR3 DNA: TGTGCCAGCGCCCAAGGAGGGGGCTATAATTCACCCCTCCACTTT. It yields the protein CASAQGGGYNSPLHF.

The chain employs TRBV18 and TRBJ1-1, with D perhaps TRBD1 (6 bases). Germline V gives CDR1 KGHSH, CDR2 LQKENI. The CDR3 contains 13 residues. The V end lost 4 bases, the J end lost 1 base, and 7 bases lay between the germline ends. CDR3 nucleotide sequence: TGTGCCAGCTCACTGACAGGGAACACTGAAGCTTTCTTT. This gives the protein CASSLTGNTEAFF.

This clone was counted only a few times. The chain links TRBV3-1 (or the pseudogene TRBV3-2) to TRBJ1-2; no reliable D call. CDR3 size: 13 residues. Trimming took off 1 base at V and 4 bases at J, with 7 bases between the two ends. Germline-derived CDR1 and CDR2 are LGHDT and YNNKEL (reference sequence). CDR3 in DNA: TGTGCCAGCAGCCAAGTCTACTTCTATGGCTACACCTTC. This codes for CASSQVYFYGYTF.

The J gene is TRBJ1-4, the V gene TRBV4-1; 8 bases fit TRBD1. The CDR3 is made up of 15 amino acids. The V gene end was trimmed by 0 bases and the J gene end by 8 bases; junction bases not matched to a gene: 5. The germline V gene encodes CDR1 MGHRA and CDR2 YSYEKL. The chain's CDR3 is CASSQDRQGAEKLFF. CDR3 in DNA: TGCGCCAGCAGCCAAGATCGGCAGGGGGCGGAAAAACTGTTTTTT.